These 25 T cell receptor beta chains share one sample of origin, sequenced in a study of regulatory T cells in long-lasting Graves disease. Time point noted: persistent/refractory GD, antithyroid drugs over 5 years with positive TRAb. Extracted PBMC RNA gave rise to the TCR library. Assembly of TCR beta libraries relied on iRepertoire HTBI primers together with Arm-PCR of CDR3 regions. Each CDR3 protein gets one entry after TCRdb re-called the multiplex PCR reads with MiXCR. The top ten hold roughly an eighth of the sample, which has roughly 430,000 distinct CDR3 sequences, around 23% seen once. Sequencing was performed on peripheral blood mononuclear cells (PBMCs), taken when the disease was refractory, from a patient treated with antithyroid drugs. The origin of the receptors is a female donor with Graves disease.

This clonotype occurred many times. The chain carries TRBV11-2 and TRBJ2-5, with no clear D. The CDR3 is 13 residues long. Per germline, CDR1 SGHAT and CDR2 FQNNGV. The V and J ends lost 5 bases and 4 bases respectively, with 11 bases between them. As DNA, the CDR3 is TGTGCCAGCAGCCCCCCAGGACGAGAGACCCAGTACTTC. It specifies CASSPPGRETQYF.

This clonotype was seen many times. This chain uses TRBV6-1 with TRBJ2-7; 7 nucleotides match TRBD1. The trim removed 3 bases at V and 3 bases at J, leaving 8 bases unmatched. The CDR3 totals 15 residues. Looked up from germline, CDR1 is MNHNS and CDR2 is SASEGT. The CDR3 sequence: CASSDYGTAYYEQYF. CDR3 bases: TGTGCCAGCAGTGATTACGGGACAGCTTACTACGAGCAGTACTTC.

The chain links TRBV6-5 to TRBJ2-5; no clear D. Trimming left V 2 bases short and J 2 bases short, with 12 bases between. Germline-derived CDR1 and CDR2 are MNHEY and SVGAGI. The CDR3 is made up of 15 amino acids. CDR3 DNA sequence: TGTGCCAGCAGTTACGTTGCGAGATCTCAAGAGACCCAGTACTTC. This encodes CASSYVARSQETQYF.

CDR3 in amino acids: CSARTLGGASYEQYF. DNA of the CDR3: TGCAGTGCTAGAACCTTAGGGGGGGCCTCCTACGAGCAGTACTTC. The rearrangement links TRBV20-1 to TRBJ2-7, with a possible D match to TRBD2 (7 bases). The CDR3 sequence is 15 residues long. Germline V gives CDR1 DFQATT, CDR2 SNEGSKA (reference sequence). Between the trimmed V and J ends, which lost 2 bases and 0 bases, there was a span of 14 bases.

This clonotype was observed at least ten times. The chain has TRBV12-3 or TRBV12-4 and TRBJ2-1; 8 bases map to TRBD2. V was pared by 5 bases and J by 4 bases, with 7 bases of the junction left unmatched. This CDR3 is built from 15 residues. The CDR3 loop reads CASSPLADAYNEQFF. In DNA, the CDR3 is TGTGCCAGCAGTCCACTAGCGGACGCTTACAATGAGCAGTTCTTC.

This clonotype was observed at least ten times. V gene TRBV28 combines with J gene TRBJ2-7; D might be TRBD1 or TRBD2, each matching 5 bases. Per the germline V gene, CDR1 is MDHEN and CDR2 is SYDVKM. This CDR3 has 14 amino acids. V was pared by 5 bases and J by 2 bases, with 13 bases between. CDR3 in DNA: TGTGCCAGCAGTCCCCGGGACGGCCCCTACGAGCAGTACTTC. Its protein is CASSPRDGPYEQYF.

The table lists this clonotype with a few counts. A much larger clone sits a single nucleotide away, making a read error possible. The CDR3 does not end in the conserved phenylalanine or tryptophan, so this is likely a read error. The rearrangement uses TRBV2 and TRBJ1-5; D is undetermined. Per the germline V gene, CDR1 is SNHLY and CDR2 is FYNNEI. The CDR3 length is 15 residues. V was shortened by 4 bases and J by 2 bases, with 12 bases between the two germline ends. CDR3: CASSVTLAGNQPQHL. The DNA for the CDR3 is TGTGCCAGCAGTGTCACCCTTGCTGGCAATCAGCCCCAGCATCTT.

This clonotype showed up many times. This chain joins TRBV10-3 and TRBJ2-7; no clear D gene. Trimming took off 3 bases at V and 6 bases at J, with 12 bases between the two ends. The CDR3 is made up of 13 amino acids. CDR1 and CDR2 from the germline V gene are ENHRY and SYGVKD. In DNA form, the CDR3 reads TGTGCCATCAGTGATAAGGGAATGAGCGAGCAGTACTTC. Its protein is CAISDKGMSEQYF.

The chain uses TRBV7-8 and TRBJ2-5; 7 positions agree with TRBD2. There are 18 residues in the CDR3. The germline gives CDR1 SGHVS, CDR2 FQNEAQ. V was clipped by 0 bases and J by 0 bases; unmatched bases: 10. In nucleotides, the CDR3 is TGTGCCAGCAGCTTAGCACGTCTAGCGGAGCTGTACCAAGAGACCCAGTACTTC. Translating gives CASSLARLAELYQETQYF.

The chain uses TRBV30 and TRBJ2-7, with 7 bases identical to TRBD2. The CDR3 spans 16 residues. The V and J ends lost 0 bases and 0 bases, in that order; junction bases with no gene match: 8. The germline V gene encodes CDR1 GTSNPN and CDR2 SVGIG (reference sequence). The CDR3 spells CAWSVPLAAPSYEQYF. The DNA for the CDR3 is TGTGCCTGGAGTGTACCCCTAGCGGCTCCCTCCTACGAGCAGTACTTC.

The sample holds many counts of this clonotype. The chain uses TRBV28 and TRBJ2-1; TRBD2 agrees at 13 bases. CDR1 MDHEN and CDR2 SYDVKM come from the germline V gene. This CDR3 has 19 residues. The J segment lost 7 bases and the V segment lost 5 bases, leaving 17 bases of the junction unmatched. CDR3: CASSSPTSGRLRGGNEQFF. CDR3 coding DNA: TGTGCCAGCAGTAGTCCGACTAGCGGGAGGCTAAGAGGGGGGAATGAGCAGTTCTTC.

There are a few counts of this clonotype. V and J are TRBV20-1 and TRBJ1-4, with TRBD1 identical over 7 bases. V shed 2 bases, J shed 3 bases, and the junction held 9 bases outside the gene matches. The V gene's germline CDR1 is DFQATT and CDR2 SNEGSKA (reference sequence). The CDR3 is 16 amino acids. CDR3 amino acids: CSARHGTVTSNEKLFF. CDR3 nucleotide sequence: TGCAGTGCTAGACACGGGACAGTGACTTCTAATGAAAAACTGTTTTTT.

This clonotype was counted many times. The J gene is TRBJ2-2, the V gene TRBV27, with 15 bases matching TRBD2. The J segment lost 6 bases and the V segment lost 3 bases, leaving 8 bases of the junction unmatched. Germline V gene data show CDR1 as MNHEY and CDR2 as SMNVEV (reference sequence). This CDR3 spans 18 amino acids. CDR3 nucleotides: TGTGCCAGCAGTTTCTGGACTGGACTAGCGGGAGGGCCCGGGGAGCTGTTTTTT. This gives the protein CASSFWTGLAGGPGELFF.

In this sample, this clonotype turned up a few times. V usage is TRBV28 and J usage is TRBJ1-5; perhaps TRBD1 as D (6 bases). Between the trimmed V and J ends, which lost 2 bases and 2 bases, there was a span of 13 bases. Germline V gene sequence: CDR1 MDHEN, CDR2 SYDVKM. The CDR3 contains 16 residues. In DNA, the CDR3 is TGTGCCAGCAGTTTAGCGCCAGGGGCCGGCAATCAGCCCCAGCATTTT. Protein sequence: CASSLAPGAGNQPQHF.

The chain has TRBV5-8 and TRBJ2-7, with 9 bases identical to TRBD2. The CDR3 totals 15 residues. With 0 bases clipped from V and 5 bases from J, the junction kept 6 bases outside the gene matches. Germline assignment: CDR1 SGHTS and CDR2 YDEGEE. The CDR3 nucleotides are TGTGCCAGCAGCTTGGGTAGCGGGAGCTGGGACGAGCAGTACTTC. This encodes CASSLGSGSWDEQYF.

V is TRBV14 and J is TRBJ2-2; D is unclear. The CDR3 runs 14 residues. The V end was cut by 4 bases, the J end by 1 base, with 7 bases between. Per the germline V gene, CDR1 is SGHDN and CDR2 is FVKESK. The CDR3: CASSPGRNTGELFF. In DNA, the CDR3 is TGTGCCAGCAGCCCGGGTAGGAACACCGGGGAGCTGTTTTTT.

The genes are TRBV20-1 and TRBJ1-1; no reliable D call. Germline CDR1 is DFQATT and CDR2 is SNEGSKA (reference sequence). V lost 0 bases to trimming and J lost 10 bases, with 12 bases between them. This CDR3 comprises 12 residues. The CDR3 bases are TGCAGTGCTAGAGAATGGGCGGGCGTAGCTTTCTTT. Encoded protein: CSAREWAGVAFF.

The chain couples TRBV30 to TRBJ2-5, with D unclear. Deletions cut 4 bases from V and 6 bases from J, with 12 bases between. The CDR3 totals 12 residues. CDR1 and CDR2 (germline): GTSNPN, SVGIG (reference sequence). The CDR3 bases are TGTGCCTGGAAGTCCGGCCAGCAGACCCAGTACTTC. Translation gives CAWKSGQQTQYF.

This clonotype has just a few counts. This chain joins TRBV25-1 and TRBJ2-7, with D possibly TRBD1 on 5 matching bases. This CDR3 has 13 residues. Trimming took 4 bases from V and 3 from J, leaving 10 bases between them. Germline V gene sequence: CDR1 MGHDK, CDR2 SYGVNS. The CDR3 loop reads CASSGSGLYEQYF. The CDR3 bases are TGTGCCAGCAGTGGGTCAGGGCTCTACGAGCAGTACTTC.

J is TRBJ1-4 and V is TRBV10-2, with 8 bases lining up with TRBD1. The germline V gene has CDR1 WSHSY and CDR2 SAAADI. Trimming cost V 3 bases and J 7 bases; bases outside gene matches: 7. The CDR3 consists of 15 residues. CDR3 in amino acids: CASSDSTGGSEKLFF. As DNA, the CDR3 is TGCGCCAGCAGTGATTCTACAGGGGGGAGTGAAAAACTGTTTTTT.

The gene calls are TRBV6-1 and TRBJ2-1; tentative D call: TRBD2 (6 bases). The CDR3 totals 15 residues. CDR1 MNHNS and CDR2 SASEGT come from the germline V gene. V was shortened by 6 bases and J by 0 bases, with 12 bases between the two germline ends. CDR3 residues: CASRRGESSYNEQFF. In DNA form, the CDR3 reads TGTGCCAGCAGACGCGGGGAAAGCTCCTACAATGAGCAGTTCTTC.

This clonotype was seen a few times. The chain uses TRBV18 and TRBJ2-5; either TRBD1 or TRBD2 may supply D (5 bases each). Germline values: CDR1 KGHSH, CDR2 LQKENI. There are 14 residues in the CDR3. Trimming shortened V by 3 bases and J by 3 bases, and 11 bases separated the two germline ends. CDR3 amino acids: CASSPNMGEETQYF. As DNA, the CDR3 is TGTGCCAGCTCACCTAATATGGGGGAAGAGACCCAGTACTTC.

This clonotype appeared many times. J is TRBJ1-2 and V is TRBV27; a possible D gene is TRBD1 (5 bases). Trimming took 1 base from V and 6 from J, leaving 15 bases between them. In germline, CDR1 is MNHEY, CDR2 SMNVEV (reference sequence). CDR3 length: 15 amino acids. The CDR3 here is CASSLWFGHIDGYTF. DNA for the CDR3: TGTGCCAGCAGTTTATGGTTCGGACATATAGATGGCTACACCTTC.

The sample holds a few counts of this clonotype. The CDR3 DNA is TGTGCCAGTGCTAGGGGTCACCAAGGGGAGACCCAGTACTTC. The encoded protein is CASARGHQGETQYF. The chain couples TRBV19 to TRBJ2-5, with D tentatively TRBD1 (5 bases). Trimming cost V 8 bases and J 5 bases, with 18 bases left between them. Per the germline V gene, CDR1 is LNHDA and CDR2 is SQIVND (reference sequence). This CDR3 comprises 14 residues.

Comments on this clonotype: One base away lies a much larger clone, so this may be a sequencing read error. The CDR3 does not end in the conserved phenylalanine or tryptophan, so this is likely a read error. The genes are TRBV30 and TRBJ1-1; a possible D gene is TRBD1 (6 bases). The CDR3 has 10 amino acids. V was clipped by 7 bases and J by 7 bases, with 10 bases between them. Germline-derived CDR1 and CDR2 are GTSNPN and SVGIG (reference sequence). This chain's CDR3 is CALRQVEAFI. Written as DNA, the CDR3 is TGTGCCTTGAGACAGGTTGAAGCTTTCATT.